Shown below are 14 T cell receptor beta chains from a single sample sequenced in a study of CD8+ T cells in alopecia areata. Stated treatment: oral pan-JAK inhibitor, 5-10 mg twice daily. Sequencing used cDNA as its template, made by extracting RNA and reverse transcribing it. The protocol was immunoSEQ multiplex PCR, while the TCRdb copy is restricted to in-frame clones and leaves out a portion. The table lists 130,000 to 150,000 clones, 65% to 90% of them singletons, with roughly 25% in the top ten. The specimen was CD8+ T cells sorted from blood, collected at week 4, from a patient treated with tofacitinib. The receptors come from a human donor with alopecia areata.

The chain couples TRBV5-1 to TRBJ2-7; D unclear. The CDR3 is 14 amino acids. Deletions cut 3 bases from V and 8 bases from J, with 18 bases between. Germline loops: CDR1 SGHRS, CDR2 YFSETQ. CDR3 DNA sequence: TGCGCCAGCAGCTGGATCCAGGACCATAACAAGCAGTACTTC. Translation: CASSWIQDHNKQYF. Full variable domain (missing parts from reference TRBV5-1 and TRBJ2-7): KAGVTQTPRYLIKTRGQQVTLSCSPISGHRSVSWYQQTPGQGLQFLFEYFSETQRNKGNFPGRFSGRQFSNSRSEMNVSTLELGDSALYLCASSWIQDHNKQYFGPGTRLTVT.

The chain carries TRBV5-1 and TRBJ2-4; the match to TRBD1 covers 10 bases. This CDR3 has 14 residues. Trimming at V came to 3 bases and at J to 8 bases, leaving 5 bases not matched to a gene. CDR1 SGHRS and CDR2 YFSETQ come from the germline V gene. The CDR3 DNA is TGCGCCAGCAGCTCGACAGGGGGCCTGGACATTCAGTACTTC. It is translated as CASSSTGGLDIQYF.

The rearrangement uses TRBV7-2 and TRBJ2-7, with D perhaps TRBD1 (6 bases). Trimming left V 1 base short and J 3 bases short, with 13 bases between. Germline-derived CDR1 and CDR2 are SGHTA and FQGNSA. The CDR3 is 15 amino acids. CDR3 sequence (DNA): TGTGCCAGCAGCTTAGAACAGGGATATTACTACGAGCAGTACTTC. This gives the protein CASSLEQGYYYEQYF.

The chain carries TRBV10-3 and TRBJ2-5, with D possibly matching TRBD2 (5 bases). Trimming removed 3 bases from V and 0 bases from J, with 8 bases in between. Germline V lookup: CDR1 ENHRY, CDR2 SYGVKD. CDR3 length: 14 amino acids. The chain's CDR3 is CAISEGADQETQYF. The DNA of the CDR3 is TGTGCCATCAGTGAAGGAGCGGACCAAGAGACCCAGTACTTC.

The chain uses TRBV29-1 and TRBJ1-2; possibly TRBD1 for D (5 bases). This CDR3 has 14 amino acids. Trimming took 0 bases from V and 4 from J, leaving 12 bases between them. Germline assignment: CDR1 SQVTM and CDR2 ANQGSEA. The CDR3 DNA follows: TGCAGCGTTGAAGAGGTAGCGGGGGTCTATGGCTACACCTTC. Residues: CSVEEVAGVYGYTF.

J is TRBJ2-5 and V is TRBV4-1, with D maybe TRBD2 (6 bases). The CDR3 has 13 residues. Trimming took off 2 bases at V and 3 bases at J, with 7 bases between the two ends. Germline V gives CDR1 MGHRA, CDR2 YSYEKL. The DNA for the CDR3 is TGCGCCAGCAGCCAATGGGAGGAAGAGACCCAGTACTTC. It specifies CASSQWEEETQYF.

This chain uses TRBV29-1 with TRBJ2-7; the D gene is possibly TRBD1 (6 bases). With 2 bases removed from V and 2 bases from J, the gap between germline ends came to 13 bases. The germline V gene has CDR1 SQVTM and CDR2 ANQGSEA. The CDR3 has 14 amino acids. The CDR3 spells CSVEFGQTTYEQYF. As DNA, the CDR3 is TGCAGCGTTGAATTTGGACAGACCACCTACGAGCAGTACTTC.

The chain employs TRBV19 and TRBJ2-5; D may match TRBD1 or TRBD2 (6 bases each). The germline V gene encodes CDR1 LNHDA and CDR2 SQIVND (reference sequence). This CDR3 has 11 residues. Trimming took off 10 bases at V and 5 bases at J, with 11 bases between the two ends. The CDR3 here is CATQGRETQYF. CDR3 bases: TGTGCCACGCAGGGGAGGGAGACCCAGTACTTC. The whole variable domain, remainder taken from reference TRBV19 and TRBJ2-5, is DGGITQSPKYLFRKEGQNVTLSCEQNLNHDAMYWYRQDPGQGLRLIYYSQIVNDFQKGDIAEGYSVSREKKESFPLTVTSAQKNPTAFYLCATQGRETQYFGPGTRLLVL.

This sequence joins TRBV29-1 and TRBJ2-1, with TRBD2 identical over 8 bases. The V segment lost 4 bases and the J segment 7 bases; nucleotides outside the gene matches: 3. The CDR3 loop spans 12 amino acids. CDR1 is SQVTM, CDR2 ANQGSEA, per germline. CDR3 coding DNA: TGCAGCGTTGTGCCGGGGGGGAATGAGCAGTTCTTC. Translation gives CSVVPGGNEQFF.

V is TRBV5-4 and J is TRBJ2-7; TRBD2 matches at 8 bases. CDR3 length equals 15 residues. J lost 5 bases, V lost 6 bases, and 13 bases had no gene match. The germline V gene has CDR1 SGHNT and CDR2 YYREEE (reference sequence). The DNA for the CDR3 is TGTGCCAGCACCCTGGGACTAGGGACCATGGACGAGCAGTACTTC. Protein: CASTLGLGTMDEQYF.

The chain employs TRBV29-1 and TRBJ1-1; D is perhaps TRBD1 (5 bases). CDR1 is SQVTM and CDR2 is ANQGSEA in the germline V gene. CDR3 length: 11 amino acids. Trimming cost V 6 bases and J 6 bases, with 11 bases left between them. The CDR3 loop reads CSVWDYAEAFF. The CDR3 DNA follows: TGCAGCGTCTGGGACTACGCTGAAGCTTTCTTT.

The chain is built from TRBV27 and TRBJ2-7, with D possibly TRBD1 on 7 matching bases. Germline lookup yields CDR1 MNHEY and CDR2 SMNVEV (reference sequence). The CDR3 has 13 residues. Between the trimmed V and J ends, which lost 8 bases and 1 base, there was a span of 12 bases. CDR3 nucleotides: TGTGCCAGCGCGACAGGGACTTCCTACGAGCAGTACTTC. Translated, it gives CASATGTSYEQYF.

The rearrangement uses TRBV7-2 and TRBJ1-6; the D is unclear. CDR1 and CDR2 (germline): SGHTA, FQGNSA. CDR3 length equals 14 residues. V was pared by 2 bases and J by 8 bases, with 10 bases between. The CDR3 nucleotides are TGTGCCAGCAGCTTAACAACGGGATATTCACCCCTCCACTTT. This gives the protein CASSLTTGYSPLHF.

In this sample, this clone turned up a few times. The chain recombines TRBV15 with TRBJ2-3; 8 bases map to TRBD1. With 3 bases clipped from V and 3 bases from J, the junction kept 8 bases outside the gene matches. This CDR3 has 16 amino acids. The germline gives CDR1 LNHNV, CDR2 YYDKDF (reference sequence). The CDR3 coding sequence is TGTGCCACCAGCAGTGAGACAGGGGAGAGGACAGATACGCAGTATTTT. Translation: CATSSETGERTDTQYF.